A single sample is the source of the 22 T cell receptor beta chains below, sequenced in a study of siplizumab effects on memory and regulatory T cells. Sequencing was performed with immunoSEQ multiplex PCR; in TCRdb, only in-frame clones are kept and a portion is missing. This table holds more than 85,000 clones, about 91% found once. Sequenced: CD4+ T cells sorted from blood. These receptors came from a human donor in good health. Some clones in this sample may be carry-over from other donors' samples.

To note about this clone: Other DNA sequences of this sample code for an identical CDR3. The genes are TRBV5-1 and TRBJ2-5; D call uncertain. Germline CDR1 reads SGHRS; CDR2 reads YFSETQ. CDR3 length: 13 amino acids. Trimming removed 2 bases at V and 1 base at J, with 6 bases between. This chain's CDR3 is CASSLDTQETQYF. DNA for the CDR3: TGCGCCAGCAGCTTAGACACCCAAGAGACCCAGTACTTC.

The chain links TRBV13 to TRBJ2-1, with 7 nucleotides matching TRBD2. V gave up 5 bases and J gave up 4 bases; unmatched junction bases: 11. CDR1 and CDR2 (germline): PRHDT, FYEKMQ (reference sequence). The length of the CDR3 is 16 residues. The CDR3 bases are TGTGCCAGCAGCCACTCCTCCCAGCGGGGATACAATGAGCAGTTCTTC. Its protein product is CASSHSSQRGYNEQFF.

The chain combines TRBV10-3 with TRBJ2-3, with 9 bases identical to TRBD1. This CDR3 contains 16 residues. With V trimmed by 2 bases and J by 3 bases, 6 bases remained unmatched. Per the germline V gene, CDR1 is ENHRY and CDR2 is SYGVKD. CDR3 loop: CAISERGQGKTDTQYF. Written as DNA, the CDR3 is TGTGCCATCAGTGAGAGAGGACAGGGGAAGACAGATACGCAGTATTTT.

This chain links TRBV19 with TRBJ1-4, with 7 bases lining up with TRBD1. From germline, CDR1 is LNHDA and CDR2 SQIVND (reference sequence). The V segment lost 3 bases and the J segment 2 bases; nucleotides outside the gene matches: 6. This CDR3 has 16 amino acids. The DNA for the CDR3 is TGTGCCAGTAGTATCAGGGGGGCGCAGACTAATGAAAAACTGTTTTTT. It codes for CASSIRGAQTNEKLFF.

V gene TRBV2 combines with J gene TRBJ1-2; D uncertain. Trimming cost V 5 bases and J 2 bases, with 9 bases left between them. This CDR3 has 13 residues. Germline V lookup: CDR1 SNHLY, CDR2 FYNNEI. Here the CDR3 DNA reads TGTGCCAGCAGTCCGGCCAACAACTATGGCTACACCTTC. Translated: CASSPANNYGYTF.

The genes are TRBV28 and TRBJ2-3, with D possibly being TRBD2 (5 bases). Germline values: CDR1 MDHEN, CDR2 SYDVKM. This CDR3 has 13 amino acids. Trimming removed 6 bases from V and 4 bases from J, with 11 bases in between. The CDR3 loop reads CASRTPGADTQYF. CDR3 nucleotide sequence: TGTGCCAGCAGAACCCCCGGGGCAGATACGCAGTATTTT.

This chain uses TRBV5-4 with TRBJ2-6; D may be TRBD1 (6 bases). Trimming took 4 bases from V and 1 from J, leaving 12 bases between them. Germline V gene data show CDR1 as SGHNT and CDR2 as YYREEE (reference sequence). This CDR3 spans 16 amino acids. The CDR3, as DNA: TGTGCCAGCAGCATATCCACAGGGTCTGGGGCCAACGTCCTGACTTTC. Translation: CASSISTGSGANVLTF.

The rearrangement joins TRBV18 to TRBJ1-2, with D maybe TRBD1 (6 bases). CDR1 KGHSH and CDR2 LQKENI come from the germline V gene. This CDR3 contains 14 residues. The V end was cut by 6 bases, the J end by 5 bases, with 16 bases between. CDR3 protein: CASSYRNRVYGYTF. The CDR3 DNA reads as TGTGCCAGCTCGTACAGAAACAGGGTTTATGGCTACACCTTC.

This clone was found a few times. CDR3 protein: CASGGYTDTQYF. The CDR3 DNA sequence: TGTGCCAGCGGGGGTTACACAGATACGCAGTATTTT. The genes are TRBV7-9 and TRBJ2-3, with D perhaps being TRBD1 or TRBD2 (5 bases each). The CDR3 is 12 amino acids. Germline V gene lookup returns CDR1 SEHNR and CDR2 FQNEAQ (reference sequence). The V end was cut by 8 bases, the J end by 2 bases, with 8 bases between.

The rearrangement joins TRBV15 to TRBJ2-4; 9 bases line up with TRBD2. Losses at the gene ends were 2 bases for V and 6 bases for J; bases not matched to a gene: 17. Germline CDR1 LNHNV, CDR2 YYDKDF (reference sequence). The CDR3 totals 19 residues. The CDR3 sequence: CATSRRSSLREGGGNIQYF. Here the CDR3 DNA reads TGTGCCACCAGCAGAAGGTCCTCTTTGCGGGAGGGAGGGGGAAACATTCAGTACTTC.

The gene calls are TRBV5-5 and TRBJ2-3, with D perhaps given as TRBD1 or TRBD2 (6 bases each). CDR1 is SGHKS, CDR2 YYEKEE, per germline (reference sequence). The CDR3 consists of 15 residues. V gave up 2 bases and J gave up 2 bases, with 12 bases separating them. CDR3 bases: TGTGCCAGCAGCTTCCGGGGGACACCCACAGATACGCAGTATTTT. Protein: CASSFRGTPTDTQYF.

V gene TRBV9 combines with J gene TRBJ2-6; the match to TRBD1 covers 8 bases. Germline lookup yields CDR1 SGDLS and CDR2 YYNGEE. CDR3 length: 17 residues. V lost 3 bases to trimming and J lost 4 bases; unmatched junction nucleotides: 9. The CDR3 region has the DNA TGTGCCAGCAGCGCTGACAGGGGTTTGCCCGGGGCCAACGTCCTGACTTTC. This gives the protein CASSADRGLPGANVLTF.

This clone was seen just once. The chain is built from TRBV7-2 and TRBJ2-1; TRBD2 agrees at 8 bases. Trimming took 0 bases from V and 7 from J; bases not matched to a gene: 5. Germline assignment: CDR1 SGHTA and CDR2 FQGNSA. This CDR3 has 15 amino acids. The CDR3 region is CASSLAGLAENEQFF. The DNA for the CDR3 is TGTGCCAGCAGCTTAGCCGGACTAGCAGAAAATGAGCAGTTCTTC. The full variable domain, rest sourced from reference TRBV7-2 and TRBJ2-1, is GAGVSQSPSNKVTEKGKDVELRCDPISGHTALYWYRQSLGQGLEFLIYFQGNSAPDKSGLPSDRFSAERTGGSVSTLTIQRTQQEDSAVYLCASSLAGLAENEQFFGPGTRLTVL.

The rearrangement joins TRBV6-4 to TRBJ1-2, with 10 positions matching TRBD1. Germline trimming cut 5 bases from V and 5 bases from J; bases unmatched to any gene: 5. Germline-derived CDR1 and CDR2 are MRHNA and SNTAGT. The CDR3 is made up of 14 amino acids. CDR3 amino acids: CASSPDRGVYGYTF. The CDR3 nucleotides read TGTGCCAGCAGTCCGGACAGGGGGGTATATGGCTACACCTTC.

The chain employs TRBV30 and TRBJ2-5; D is unclear. The CDR3 totals 15 residues. Germline CDR1 and CDR2: GTSNPN and SVGIG (reference sequence). V dropped 1 base and J dropped 2 bases, with 14 bases sitting between them. The CDR3 DNA reads as TGTGCCTGGAGTGCTGGGCTCATACAGCAAGAGACCCAGTACTTC. Amino acid sequence: CAWSAGLIQQETQYF.

V is TRBV6-1 and J is TRBJ1-1, with a tentative D call TRBD1 (5 bases). Germline CDR1 and CDR2: MNHNS and SASEGT. The CDR3 consists of 12 residues. With 6 bases removed from V and 7 bases from J, the gap between germline ends came to 12 bases. The CDR3 DNA reads TGTGCCAGCAGCACAGACAGACGTGAAGCTTTCTTT. Translating it yields CASSTDRREAFF.

The chain links TRBV7-3 to TRBJ2-1; 8 positions agree with TRBD2. CDR1 is SGHTA, CDR2 FQGTGA, per germline. The CDR3 runs to 15 residues. The trim removed 3 bases at V and 2 bases at J, leaving 3 bases unmatched. CDR3 protein: CASSFTSGAYNEQFF. CDR3 bases: TGTGCCAGCAGCTTTACTAGCGGCGCCTACAATGAGCAGTTCTTC.

V is TRBV7-2 and J is TRBJ1-1, with D possibly matching TRBD1 (6 bases). Germline V CDR1 and CDR2: SGHTA, FQGNSA. The V and J ends lost 5 bases and 6 bases respectively, with 10 bases between them. This CDR3 is 12 amino acids long. The DNA for the CDR3 is TGTGCCAGCAGCACAACAGGGCCTGAAGCTTTCTTT. Its translation is CASSTTGPEAFF. The whole variable domain, filled in from reference TRBV7-2 and TRBJ1-1, reads GAGVSQSPSNKVTEKGKDVELRCDPISGHTALYWYRQSLGQGLEFLIYFQGNSAPDKSGLPSDRFSAERTGGSVSTLTIQRTQQEDSAVYLCASSTTGPEAFFGQGTRLTVV.

The J gene is TRBJ2-3, the V gene TRBV28; D call uncertain. Germline CDR1 and CDR2: MDHEN and SYDVKM. This CDR3 spans 14 amino acids. V was trimmed by 5 bases and J by 6 bases, leaving 15 bases between them. The CDR3 sequence: CASSPPRVRDTQYF. The DNA for the CDR3 is TGTGCCAGCAGTCCCCCCCGGGTCCGGGATACGCAGTATTTT. Full variable domain (remainder filled in from reference TRBV28 and TRBJ2-3): DVKVTQSSRYLVKRTGEKVFLECVQDMDHENMFWYRQDPGLGLRLIYFSYDVKMKEKGDIPEGYSVSREKKERFSLILESASTNQTSMYLCASSPPRVRDTQYFGPGTRLTVL.

The chain uses TRBV7-9 and TRBJ2-1; D is possibly TRBD2 (7 bases). Germline V gene sequence: CDR1 SEHNR, CDR2 FQNEAQ (reference sequence). Trimming took 0 bases from V and 9 from J, leaving 12 bases between them. The CDR3 runs 14 residues. The CDR3 loop reads CASSLAGGRGEQFF. The CDR3 bases are TGTGCCAGCAGCTTAGCGGGGGGGCGAGGTGAGCAGTTCTTC.

This clone occurred once. This rearrangement joins TRBV27 to TRBJ2-3, with D uncertain. Germline V gene lookup returns CDR1 MNHEY and CDR2 SMNVEV (reference sequence). This CDR3 is built from 16 residues. Deletions cut 6 bases from V and 0 bases from J, with 16 bases between. CDR3 in amino acids: CASSPIYAVSTDTQYF. CDR3 nucleotide sequence: TGTGCCAGCAGCCCAATTTACGCCGTCAGCACAGATACGCAGTATTTT.

The chain carries TRBV27 and TRBJ2-1; the match to TRBD1 covers 11 bases. From germline, CDR1 is MNHEY and CDR2 SMNVEV (reference sequence). V shed 5 bases and J 6 bases; nucleotides not matched to a gene: 3. This CDR3 comprises 14 residues. DNA for the CDR3: TGTGCCAGCAGTGTCGGGACAGGGGGCAATGAGCAGTTCTTC. It codes for CASSVGTGGNEQFF.